This TCR beta chain was identified in a study of blood T cell repertoires in COVID-19. Germline CDR1 LNHDA, CDR2 SQIVND (reference sequence). CDR3 size: 13 residues. This clone was recorded only once. One end of the junction does not line up with germline, which may come from a read error. Here immunoSEQ multiplex PCR was the method, and the copy in TCRdb shows in-frame clones only, minus some. This sample has a few hundred thousand clones, with approximately 84% found just once. Sequencing was carried out using PBMCs or T cells enriched from blood (not recorded which). The gene calls are TRBV19 and TRBJ1-4; D call uncertain. This TCR came from a woman aged 25 to 39 who had recovered from COVID-19. CDR3 amino acids: CASSIPNREILIF. The CDR3 DNA sequence: TGTGCCAGTAGTATACCCAACCGGGAGATCCTCATTTTT.